The T cell receptor (beta chain) described here comes from a study of monozygotic twins with inflammatory bowel disease. Broader study findings: Fewer clonotypes were shared with others by IBD patients than by healthy twins, especially with disease activity. For IBD, no single strong associated signal or clonotype was supported.

Blood, around 2.6 ml, was drawn per donor. CDR3 length equals 16 residues. Germline CDR1 KGHSH, CDR2 LQKENI. There were around 3,500 ng of total RNA used for each TCR library. For each CDR3 protein, TCRdb gives one entry from its re-call of the 5' RACE reads, without DNA. The repertoire shows some 160,000 distinct CDR3 sequences; the top ten hold around 7.2%. In the case of this clonotype: Its antigen is unidentified.

The TCR sequence derives from a human donor with ulcerative colitis or Crohn's disease, or a healthy co-twin of an affected twin (not recorded which). The rearrangement links TRBV18 to TRBJ2-1; the D call from TCRdb, TRBD1, cannot be confirmed without DNA. Sequencing was done on a sample of blood. CDR3 amino acids: CASSPVRAGIMYEQFF.